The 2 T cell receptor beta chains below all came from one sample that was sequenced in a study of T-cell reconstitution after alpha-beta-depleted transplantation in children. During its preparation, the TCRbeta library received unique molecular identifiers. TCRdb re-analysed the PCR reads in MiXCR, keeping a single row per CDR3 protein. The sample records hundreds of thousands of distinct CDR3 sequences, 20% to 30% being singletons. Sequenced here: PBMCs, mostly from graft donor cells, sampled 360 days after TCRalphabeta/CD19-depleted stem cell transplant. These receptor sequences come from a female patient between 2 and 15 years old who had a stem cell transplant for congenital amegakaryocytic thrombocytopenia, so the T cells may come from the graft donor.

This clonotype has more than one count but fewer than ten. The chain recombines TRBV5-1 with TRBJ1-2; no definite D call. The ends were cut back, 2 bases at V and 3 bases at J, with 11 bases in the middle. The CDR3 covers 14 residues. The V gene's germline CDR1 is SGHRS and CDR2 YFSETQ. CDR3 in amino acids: CASSFYGVDYGYTF. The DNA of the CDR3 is TGCGCCAGCAGCTTCTATGGGGTTGACTATGGCTACACCTTC.

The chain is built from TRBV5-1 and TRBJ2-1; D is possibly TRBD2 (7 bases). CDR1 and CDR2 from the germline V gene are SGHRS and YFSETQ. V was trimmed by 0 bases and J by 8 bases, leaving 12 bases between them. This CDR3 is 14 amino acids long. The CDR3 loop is CASSLVAGAYEQFF. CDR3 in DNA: TGCGCCAGCAGCTTGGTGGCGGGGGCGTATGAGCAGTTCTTC.